The sequence of this T cell receptor beta chain was determined in a study of T cell responses to AZD1222 COVID-19 vaccine. Study results and caveats: Vaccine-associated CD4 TCRs spanned spike, dominant at 160-218 and 743-854.

On this clone itself: Its antigen remains unknown.

Per the germline V gene, CDR1 is LGHDT and CDR2 is YNNKEL (reference sequence). Trimming removed 3 bases from V and 5 bases from J, with 14 bases in between. The CDR3 covers 14 residues. Libraries were prepared by immunoSEQ multiplex PCR; TCRdb keeps only in-frame clonotypes and omits some of them. The data contain 80,000 or so clones, roughly 85% of them seen just once; the ten biggest clones take up roughly 1.6%. The material was peripheral blood, obtained on day 0 of AZD1222 vaccination. V and J are TRBV3-1 (or the pseudogene TRBV3-2) and TRBJ2-7, with D possibly matching TRBD2 (5 bases). This receptor was identified in an adult in good health. The CDR3 nucleotides read TGTGCCAGCAGCCAGCTGAGAGGGCGGGACGAGCAGTACTTC. Its translation: CASSQLRGRDEQYF.